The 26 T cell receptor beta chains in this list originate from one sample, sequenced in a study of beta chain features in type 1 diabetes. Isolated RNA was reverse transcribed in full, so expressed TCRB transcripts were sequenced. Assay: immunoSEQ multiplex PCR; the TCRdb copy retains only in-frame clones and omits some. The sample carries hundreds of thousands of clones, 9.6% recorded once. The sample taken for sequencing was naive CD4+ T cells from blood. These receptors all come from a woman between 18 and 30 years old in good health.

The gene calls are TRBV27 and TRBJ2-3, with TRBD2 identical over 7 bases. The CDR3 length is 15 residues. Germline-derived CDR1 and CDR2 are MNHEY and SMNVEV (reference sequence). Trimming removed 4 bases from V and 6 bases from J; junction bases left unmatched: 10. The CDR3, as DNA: TGTGCCAGCAGTTCGTGGGCCGCGGGGGAGGATACGCAGTATTTT. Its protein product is CASSSWAAGEDTQYF.

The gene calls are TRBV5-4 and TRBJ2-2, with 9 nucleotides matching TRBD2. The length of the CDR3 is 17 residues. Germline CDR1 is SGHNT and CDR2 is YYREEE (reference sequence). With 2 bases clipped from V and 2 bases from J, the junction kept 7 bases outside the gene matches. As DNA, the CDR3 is TGTGCCAGCAGCTTATCGAGCGGGAGGTATAACACCGGGGAGCTGTTTTTT. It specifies CASSLSSGRYNTGELFF.

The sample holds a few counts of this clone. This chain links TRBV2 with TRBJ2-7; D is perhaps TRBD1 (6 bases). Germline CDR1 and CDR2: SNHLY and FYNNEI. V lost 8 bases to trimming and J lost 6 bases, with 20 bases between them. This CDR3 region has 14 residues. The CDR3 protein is CASYTGSEVGEQYF. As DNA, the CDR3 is TGTGCCAGCTATACAGGGTCGGAGGTGGGCGAGCAGTACTTC.

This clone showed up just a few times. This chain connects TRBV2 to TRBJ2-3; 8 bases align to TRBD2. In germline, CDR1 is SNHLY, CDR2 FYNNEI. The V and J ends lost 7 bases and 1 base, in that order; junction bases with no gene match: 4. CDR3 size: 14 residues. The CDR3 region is CASTSGRGTDTQYF. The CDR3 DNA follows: TGTGCCAGCACTAGCGGGCGGGGCACAGATACGCAGTATTTT.

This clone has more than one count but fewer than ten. The CDR3 is CASSDRDRPTDTQYF. CDR3 in DNA: TGTGCCAGCAGTGACCGGGACAGACCCACAGATACGCAGTATTTT. This sequence joins TRBV25-1 and TRBJ2-3, with 7 bases aligning to TRBD1. The CDR3 is 15 amino acids. Losses at the gene ends were 3 bases for V and 2 bases for J; bases not matched to a gene: 5. CDR1 MGHDK and CDR2 SYGVNS come from the germline V gene.

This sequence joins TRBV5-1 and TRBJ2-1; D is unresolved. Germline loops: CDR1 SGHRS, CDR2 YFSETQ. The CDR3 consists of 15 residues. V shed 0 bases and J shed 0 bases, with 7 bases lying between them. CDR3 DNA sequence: TGCGCCAGCAGCTTGGGACAAAGCTCCTACAATGAGCAGTTCTTC. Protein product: CASSLGQSSYNEQFF.

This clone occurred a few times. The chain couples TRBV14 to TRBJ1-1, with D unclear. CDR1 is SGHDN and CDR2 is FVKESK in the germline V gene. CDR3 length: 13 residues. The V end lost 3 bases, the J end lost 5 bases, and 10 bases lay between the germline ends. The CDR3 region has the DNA TGTGCCAGCAGCCAGTGGCAGCGGACTGAAGCTTTCTTT. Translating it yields CASSQWQRTEAFF.

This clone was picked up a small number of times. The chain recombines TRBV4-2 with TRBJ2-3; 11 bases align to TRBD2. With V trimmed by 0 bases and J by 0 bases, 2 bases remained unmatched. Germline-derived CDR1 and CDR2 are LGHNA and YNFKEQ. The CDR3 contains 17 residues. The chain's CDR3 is CASSQDRLAGSTDTQYF. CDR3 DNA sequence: TGTGCCAGCAGCCAAGATCGACTAGCGGGAAGCACAGATACGCAGTATTTT.

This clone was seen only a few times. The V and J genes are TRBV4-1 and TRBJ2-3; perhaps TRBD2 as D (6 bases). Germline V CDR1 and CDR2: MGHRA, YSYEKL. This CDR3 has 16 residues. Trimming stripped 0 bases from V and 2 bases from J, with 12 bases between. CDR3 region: CASSQDVSGHTDTQYF. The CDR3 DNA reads TGCGCCAGCAGCCAAGATGTCAGCGGGCACACAGATACGCAGTATTTT.

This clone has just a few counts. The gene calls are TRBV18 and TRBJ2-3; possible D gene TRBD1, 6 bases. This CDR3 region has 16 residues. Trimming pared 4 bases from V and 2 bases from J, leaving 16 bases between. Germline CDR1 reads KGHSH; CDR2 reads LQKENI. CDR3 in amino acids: CASSQQGRGITDTQYF. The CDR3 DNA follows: TGTGCCAGCTCACAACAGGGACGGGGAATCACAGATACGCAGTATTTT.

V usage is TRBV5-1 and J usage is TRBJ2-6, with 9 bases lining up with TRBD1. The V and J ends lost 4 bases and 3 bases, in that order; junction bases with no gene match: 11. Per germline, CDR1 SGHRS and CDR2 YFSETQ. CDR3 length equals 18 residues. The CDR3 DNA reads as TGCGCCAGCAGCCCCTCCGGGACAGGGTTCCTTGGGGCCAACGTCCTGACTTTC. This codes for CASSPSGTGFLGANVLTF.

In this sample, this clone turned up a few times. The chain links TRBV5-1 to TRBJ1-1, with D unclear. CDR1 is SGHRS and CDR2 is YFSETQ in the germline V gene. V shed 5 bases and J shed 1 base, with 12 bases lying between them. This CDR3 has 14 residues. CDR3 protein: CASRTRESNTEAFF. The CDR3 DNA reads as TGCGCCAGCAGGACTAGAGAATCGAACACTGAAGCTTTCTTT.

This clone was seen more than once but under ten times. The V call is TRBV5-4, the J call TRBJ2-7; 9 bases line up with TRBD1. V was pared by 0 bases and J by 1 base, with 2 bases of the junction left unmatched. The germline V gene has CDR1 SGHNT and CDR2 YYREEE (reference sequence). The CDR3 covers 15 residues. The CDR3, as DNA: TGTGCCAGCAGCTTGGACGGGACAGGGTCCTACGAGCAGTACTTC. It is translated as CASSLDGTGSYEQYF.

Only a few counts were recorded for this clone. CDR3 in DNA: TGTGCCAGCAGTGAACAGGGGACCGCGTACAATGAGCAGTTCTTC. Protein: CASSEQGTAYNEQFF. The chain links TRBV2 to TRBJ2-1; D is possibly TRBD1 (6 bases). CDR3 size: 15 residues. The germline V gene encodes CDR1 SNHLY and CDR2 FYNNEI. The V end was cut by 2 bases, the J end by 4 bases, with 12 bases between.

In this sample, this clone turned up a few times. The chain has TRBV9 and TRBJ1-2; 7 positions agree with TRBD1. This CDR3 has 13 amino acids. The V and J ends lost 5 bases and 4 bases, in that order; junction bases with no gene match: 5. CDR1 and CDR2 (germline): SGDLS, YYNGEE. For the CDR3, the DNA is TGTGCCAGCAGACCGACAGGGTCCTATGGCTACACCTTC. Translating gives CASRPTGSYGYTF.

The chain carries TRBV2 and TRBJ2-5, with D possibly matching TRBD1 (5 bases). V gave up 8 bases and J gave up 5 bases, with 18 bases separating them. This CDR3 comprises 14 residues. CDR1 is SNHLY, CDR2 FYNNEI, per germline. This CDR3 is CASVGSRALETQYF. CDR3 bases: TGTGCCAGCGTTGGTAGCAGGGCCCTTGAGACCCAGTACTTC.

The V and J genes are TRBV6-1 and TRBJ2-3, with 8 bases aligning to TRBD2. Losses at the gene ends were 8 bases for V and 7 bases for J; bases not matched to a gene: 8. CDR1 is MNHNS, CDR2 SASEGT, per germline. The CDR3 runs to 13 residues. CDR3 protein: CASGGGGLNTQYF. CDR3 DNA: TGTGCCAGCGGGGGCGGGGGGCTGAATACGCAGTATTTT.

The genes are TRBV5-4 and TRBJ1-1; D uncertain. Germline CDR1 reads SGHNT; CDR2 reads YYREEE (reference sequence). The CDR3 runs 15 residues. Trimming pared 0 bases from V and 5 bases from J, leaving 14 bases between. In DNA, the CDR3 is TGTGCCAGCAGCTTGGGTTCGCCCGCGGTTACTGAAGCTTTCTTT. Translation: CASSLGSPAVTEAFF.

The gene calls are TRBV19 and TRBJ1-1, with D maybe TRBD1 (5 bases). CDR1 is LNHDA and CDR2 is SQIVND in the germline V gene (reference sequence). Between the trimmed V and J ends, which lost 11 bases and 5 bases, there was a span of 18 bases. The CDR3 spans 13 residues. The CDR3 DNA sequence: TGTGCCGCCCGGACGGGGGGTTGGACTGAAGCTTTCTTT. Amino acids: CAARTGGWTEAFF.

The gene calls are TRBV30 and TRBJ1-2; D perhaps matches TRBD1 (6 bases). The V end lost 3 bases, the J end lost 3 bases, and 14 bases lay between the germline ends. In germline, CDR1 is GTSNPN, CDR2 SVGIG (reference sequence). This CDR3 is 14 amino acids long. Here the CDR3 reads CAWRVDRRHYGYTF. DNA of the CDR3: TGTGCCTGGAGGGTTGACAGGAGGCACTATGGCTACACCTTC. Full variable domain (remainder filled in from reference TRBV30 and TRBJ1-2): SQTIHQWPATLVQPVGSPLSLECTVEGTSNPNLYWYRQAAGRGLQLLFYSVGIGQISSEVPQNLSASRPQDRQFILSSKKLLLSDSGFYLCAWRVDRRHYGYTFGSGTRLTVV.

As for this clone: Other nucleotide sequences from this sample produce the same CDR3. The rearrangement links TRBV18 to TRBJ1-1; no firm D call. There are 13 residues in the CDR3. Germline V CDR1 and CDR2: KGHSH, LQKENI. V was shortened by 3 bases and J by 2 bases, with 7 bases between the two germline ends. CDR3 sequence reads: CASSPGPNTEAFF. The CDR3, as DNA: TGTGCCAGCTCACCGGGCCCAAACACTGAAGCTTTCTTT.

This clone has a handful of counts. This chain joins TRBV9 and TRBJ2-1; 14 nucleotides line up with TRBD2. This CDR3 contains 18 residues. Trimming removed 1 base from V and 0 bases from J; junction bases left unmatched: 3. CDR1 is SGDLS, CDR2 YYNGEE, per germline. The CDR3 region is CASSVSGTSGSSYNEQFF. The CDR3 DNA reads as TGTGCCAGCAGCGTATCGGGGACTAGCGGGAGCTCCTACAATGAGCAGTTCTTC.

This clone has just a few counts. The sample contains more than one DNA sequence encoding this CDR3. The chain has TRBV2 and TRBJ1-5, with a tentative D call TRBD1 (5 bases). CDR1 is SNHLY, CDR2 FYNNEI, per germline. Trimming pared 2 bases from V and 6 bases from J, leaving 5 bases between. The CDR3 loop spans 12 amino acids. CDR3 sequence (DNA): TGTGCCAGCAGTGAAAGGGGTCAGCCCCAGCATTTT. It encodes CASSERGQPQHF.

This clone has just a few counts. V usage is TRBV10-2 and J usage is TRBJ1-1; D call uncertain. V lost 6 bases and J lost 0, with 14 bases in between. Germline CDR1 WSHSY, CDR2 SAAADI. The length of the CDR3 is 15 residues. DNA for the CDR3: TGCGCCAGCAGCCACCCTGAGGGAATGAACACTGAAGCTTTCTTT. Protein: CASSHPEGMNTEAFF.

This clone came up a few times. The CDR3 sequence is CASSARGGGDTQYF. The CDR3 coding sequence is TGTGCCAGCAGCGCCCGCGGGGGTGGAGATACGCAGTATTTT. V usage is TRBV7-8 and J usage is TRBJ2-3; 7 nucleotides line up with TRBD2. J was trimmed by 5 bases and V by 5 bases; bases with no gene match: 7. The CDR3 runs 14 residues. Per germline, CDR1 SGHVS and CDR2 FQNEAQ.

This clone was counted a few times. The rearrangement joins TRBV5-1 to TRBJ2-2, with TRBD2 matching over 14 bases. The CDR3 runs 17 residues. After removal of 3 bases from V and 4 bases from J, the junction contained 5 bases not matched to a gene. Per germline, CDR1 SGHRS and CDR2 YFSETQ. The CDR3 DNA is TGCGCCAGCAGCTCGGGACTAGCGGGAGCGGGCACCGGGGAGCTGTTTTTT. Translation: CASSSGLAGAGTGELFF.